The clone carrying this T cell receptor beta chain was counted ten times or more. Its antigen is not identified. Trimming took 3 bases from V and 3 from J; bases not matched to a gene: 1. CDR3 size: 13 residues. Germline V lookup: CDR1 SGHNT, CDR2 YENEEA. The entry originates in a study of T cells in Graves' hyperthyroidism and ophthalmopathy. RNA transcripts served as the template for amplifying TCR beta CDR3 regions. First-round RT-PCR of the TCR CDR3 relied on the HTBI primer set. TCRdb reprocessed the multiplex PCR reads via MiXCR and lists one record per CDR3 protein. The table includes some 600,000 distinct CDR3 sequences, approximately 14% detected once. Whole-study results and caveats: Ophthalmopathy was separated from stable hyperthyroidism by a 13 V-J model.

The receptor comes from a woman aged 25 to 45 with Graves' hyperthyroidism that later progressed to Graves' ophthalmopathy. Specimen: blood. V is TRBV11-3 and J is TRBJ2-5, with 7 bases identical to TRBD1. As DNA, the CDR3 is TGTGCCAGCAGCTTTACAGGGGAAGAGACCCAGTACTTC. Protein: CASSFTGEETQYF.